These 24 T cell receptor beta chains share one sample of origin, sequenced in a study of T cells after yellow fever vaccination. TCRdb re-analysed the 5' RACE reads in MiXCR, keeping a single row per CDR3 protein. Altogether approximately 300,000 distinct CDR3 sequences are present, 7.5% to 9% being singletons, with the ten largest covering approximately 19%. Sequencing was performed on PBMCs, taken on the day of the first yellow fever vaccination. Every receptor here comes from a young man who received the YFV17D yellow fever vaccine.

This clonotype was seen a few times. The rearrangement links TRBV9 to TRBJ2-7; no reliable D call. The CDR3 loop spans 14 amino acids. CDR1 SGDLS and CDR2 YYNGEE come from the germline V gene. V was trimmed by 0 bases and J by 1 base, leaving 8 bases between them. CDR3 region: CASSVELFSYEQYF. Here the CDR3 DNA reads TGTGCCAGCAGCGTAGAACTGTTTTCCTACGAGCAGTACTTC. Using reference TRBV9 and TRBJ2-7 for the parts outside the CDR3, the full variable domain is DSGVTQTPKHLITATGQRVTLRCSPRSGDLSVYWYQQSLDQGLQFLIQYYNGEERAKGNILERFSAQQFPDLHSELNLSSLELGDSALYFCASSVELFSYEQYFGPGTRLTVT.

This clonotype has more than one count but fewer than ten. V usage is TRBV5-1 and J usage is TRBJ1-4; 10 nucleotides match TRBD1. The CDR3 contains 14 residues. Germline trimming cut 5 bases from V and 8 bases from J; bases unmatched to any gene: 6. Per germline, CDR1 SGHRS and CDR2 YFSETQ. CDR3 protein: CASRQGQGDEKLFF. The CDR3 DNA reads TGCGCCAGCAGACAAGGACAGGGGGACGAAAAACTGTTTTTT. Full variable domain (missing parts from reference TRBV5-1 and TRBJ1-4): KAGVTQTPRYLIKTRGQQVTLSCSPISGHRSVSWYQQTPGQGLQFLFEYFSETQRNKGNFPGRFSGRQFSNSRSEMNVSTLELGDSALYLCASRQGQGDEKLFFGSGTQLSVL.

Written as DNA, the CDR3 is TGTGCCAGCAGCTTGGCCCGGACTAGCGGCCAAGAGACCCAGTACTTC. This codes for CASSLARTSGQETQYF. This chain joins TRBV7-6 and TRBJ2-5; 10 bases match TRBD2. Germline V gene lookup returns CDR1 SGHVS and CDR2 FNYEAQ. This CDR3 is 16 amino acids long. After removal of 3 bases from V and 1 base from J, the junction contained 5 bases not matched to a gene.

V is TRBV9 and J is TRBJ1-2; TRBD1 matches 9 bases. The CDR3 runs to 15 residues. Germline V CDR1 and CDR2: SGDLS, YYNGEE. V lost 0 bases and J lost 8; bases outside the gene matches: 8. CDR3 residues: CASSVGGGQGDGYTF. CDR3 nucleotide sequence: TGTGCCAGCAGCGTAGGGGGGGGACAGGGTGACGGCTACACCTTC.

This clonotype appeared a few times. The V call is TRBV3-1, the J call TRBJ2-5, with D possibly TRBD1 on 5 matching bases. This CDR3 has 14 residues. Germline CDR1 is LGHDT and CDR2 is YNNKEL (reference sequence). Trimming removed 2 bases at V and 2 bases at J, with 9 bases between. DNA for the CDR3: TGTGCCAGCAGCCAATCGACAGCTCAAGAGACCCAGTACTTC. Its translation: CASSQSTAQETQYF.

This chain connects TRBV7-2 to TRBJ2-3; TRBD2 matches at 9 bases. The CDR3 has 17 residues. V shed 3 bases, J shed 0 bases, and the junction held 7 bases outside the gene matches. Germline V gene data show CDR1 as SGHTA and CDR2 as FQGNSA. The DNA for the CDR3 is TGTGCCAGCAGCTTTCTTCCTAGCGGGGTGAGCACAGATACGCAGTATTTT. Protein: CASSFLPSGVSTDTQYF.

CDR3 sequence reads: CASRPDGQLTGGLFF. In DNA form, the CDR3 reads TGTGCCAGTAGACCCGACGGACAGTTAACCGGAGGGCTGTTTTTT. The chain carries TRBV19 and TRBJ2-2; D may be TRBD1 (6 bases). Per the germline V gene, CDR1 is LNHDA and CDR2 is SQIVND (reference sequence). The ends were cut back, 6 bases at V and 13 bases at J, with 24 bases in the middle. The CDR3 covers 15 residues.

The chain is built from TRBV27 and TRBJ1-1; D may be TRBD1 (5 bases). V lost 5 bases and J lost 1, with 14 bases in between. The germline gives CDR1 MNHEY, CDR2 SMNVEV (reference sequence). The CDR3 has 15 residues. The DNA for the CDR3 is TGTGCCAGCAGTCTGTACGGGGCTAAGAACACTGAAGCTTTCTTT. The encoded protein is CASSLYGAKNTEAFF.

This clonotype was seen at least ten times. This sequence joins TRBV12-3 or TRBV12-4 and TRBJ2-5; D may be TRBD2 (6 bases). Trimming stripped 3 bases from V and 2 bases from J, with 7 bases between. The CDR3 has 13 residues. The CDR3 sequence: CASSLRGQETQYF. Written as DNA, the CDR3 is TGTGCCAGCAGTTTGCGGGGACAAGAGACCCAGTACTTC.

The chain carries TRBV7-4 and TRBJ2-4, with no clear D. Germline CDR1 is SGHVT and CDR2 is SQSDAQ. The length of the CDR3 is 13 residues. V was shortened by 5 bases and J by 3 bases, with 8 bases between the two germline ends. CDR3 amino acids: CASSPRVKNIQYF. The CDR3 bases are TGTGCCAGCAGCCCTAGGGTCAAAAACATTCAGTACTTC.

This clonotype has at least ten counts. For the CDR3, the DNA is TGCAGTGCTAAAAAGGGTTCAGCGGGGGGAAATACGCAGTATTTT. Its translation: CSAKKGSAGGNTQYF. The chain employs TRBV20-1 and TRBJ2-3; 9 nucleotides line up with TRBD2. V gave up 4 bases and J gave up 7 bases; unmatched junction bases: 12. The CDR3 consists of 15 residues. The germline CDR1 and CDR2 sequences are DFQATT and SNEGSKA (reference sequence).

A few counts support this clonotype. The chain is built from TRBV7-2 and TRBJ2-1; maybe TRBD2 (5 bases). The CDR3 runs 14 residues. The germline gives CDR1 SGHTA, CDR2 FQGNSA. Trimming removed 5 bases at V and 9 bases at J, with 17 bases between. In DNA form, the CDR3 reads TGTGCCAGCAGCCCAGACGGGGTACGAGGTGAGCAGTTCTTC. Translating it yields CASSPDGVRGEQFF.

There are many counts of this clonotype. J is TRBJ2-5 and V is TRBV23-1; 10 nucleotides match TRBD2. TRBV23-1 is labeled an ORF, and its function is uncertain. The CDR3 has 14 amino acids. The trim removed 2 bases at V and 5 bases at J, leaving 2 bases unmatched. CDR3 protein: CASSQKGLAETQYF. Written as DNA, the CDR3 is TGCGCCAGCAGTCAAAAGGGACTAGCGGAGACCCAGTACTTC.

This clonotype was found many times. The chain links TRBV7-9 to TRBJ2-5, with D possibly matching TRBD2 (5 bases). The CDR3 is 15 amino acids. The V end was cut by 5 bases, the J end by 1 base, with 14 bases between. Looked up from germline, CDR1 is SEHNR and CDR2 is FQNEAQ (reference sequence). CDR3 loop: CASSLTTNLQETQYF. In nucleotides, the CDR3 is TGTGCCAGCAGCCTCACGACTAATCTCCAAGAGACCCAGTACTTC. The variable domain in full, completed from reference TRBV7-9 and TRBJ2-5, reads DTGVSQNPRHKITKRGQNVTFRCDPISEHNRLYWYRQTLGQGPEFLTYFQNEAQLEKSRLLSDRFSAERPKGSFSTLEIQRTEQGDSAMYLCASSLTTNLQETQYFGPGTRLLVL.

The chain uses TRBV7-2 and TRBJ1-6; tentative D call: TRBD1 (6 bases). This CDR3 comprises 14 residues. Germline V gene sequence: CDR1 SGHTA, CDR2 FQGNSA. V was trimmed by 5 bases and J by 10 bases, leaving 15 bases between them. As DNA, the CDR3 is TGTGCCAGCAGCCTCAGGGGTTCTGGGTCACCCCTCCACTTT. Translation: CASSLRGSGSPLHF.

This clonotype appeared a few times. The DNA of the CDR3 is TGTGCCAGCAGCTTGGGGACAGGGTTGGATTCACCCCTCCACTTT. It translates to CASSLGTGLDSPLHF. The chain links TRBV13 to TRBJ1-6; 9 nucleotides align to TRBD1. CDR1 PRHDT and CDR2 FYEKMQ come from the germline V gene (reference sequence). The CDR3 length is 15 residues. Losses at the gene ends were 3 bases for V and 8 bases for J; bases not matched to a gene: 5. The complete variable domain, with remaining parts taken from reference TRBV13 and TRBJ1-6, reads AAGVIQSPRHLIKEKRETATLKCYPIPRHDTVYWYQQGPGQDPQFLISFYEKMQSDKGSIPDRFSAQQFSDYHSELNMSSLELGDSALYFCASSLGTGLDSPLHFGNGTRLTVT.

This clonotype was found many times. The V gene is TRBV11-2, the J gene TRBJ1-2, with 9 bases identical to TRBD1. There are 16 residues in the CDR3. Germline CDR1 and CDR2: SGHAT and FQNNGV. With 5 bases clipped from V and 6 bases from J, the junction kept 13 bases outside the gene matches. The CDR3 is CASSLNPGTGINGYTF. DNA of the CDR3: TGTGCCAGCAGCCTAAATCCCGGGACAGGGATTAATGGCTACACCTTC.

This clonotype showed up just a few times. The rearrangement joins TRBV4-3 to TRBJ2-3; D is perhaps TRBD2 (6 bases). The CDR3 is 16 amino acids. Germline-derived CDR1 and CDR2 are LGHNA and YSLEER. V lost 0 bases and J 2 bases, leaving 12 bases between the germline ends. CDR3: CASSQDLGGPTDTQYF. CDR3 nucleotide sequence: TGCGCCAGCAGCCAAGATTTGGGGGGACCCACAGATACGCAGTATTTT.

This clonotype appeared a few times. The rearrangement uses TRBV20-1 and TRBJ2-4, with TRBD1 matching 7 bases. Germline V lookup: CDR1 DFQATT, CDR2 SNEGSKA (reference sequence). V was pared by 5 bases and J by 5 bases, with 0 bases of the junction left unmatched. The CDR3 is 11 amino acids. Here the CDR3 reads CSAGTENIQYF. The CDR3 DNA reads TGCAGTGCTGGGACAGAAAACATTCAGTACTTC.

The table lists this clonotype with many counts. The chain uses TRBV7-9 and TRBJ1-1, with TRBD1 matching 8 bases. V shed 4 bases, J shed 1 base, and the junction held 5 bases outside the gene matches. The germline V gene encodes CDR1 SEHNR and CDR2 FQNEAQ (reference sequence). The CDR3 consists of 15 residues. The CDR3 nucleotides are TGTGCCAGCAGCTGGACAGGGAGGGGGAACACTGAAGCTTTCTTT. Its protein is CASSWTGRGNTEAFF. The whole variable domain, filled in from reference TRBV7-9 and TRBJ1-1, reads DTGVSQNPRHKITKRGQNVTFRCDPISEHNRLYWYRQTLGQGPEFLTYFQNEAQLEKSRLLSDRFSAERPKGSFSTLEIQRTEQGDSAMYLCASSWTGRGNTEAFFGQGTRLTVV.

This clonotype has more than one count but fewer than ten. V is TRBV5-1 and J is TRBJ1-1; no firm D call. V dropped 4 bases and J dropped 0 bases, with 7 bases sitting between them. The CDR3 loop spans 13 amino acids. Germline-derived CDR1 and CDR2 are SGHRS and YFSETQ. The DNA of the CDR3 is TGCGCCAGCAGCGGCAGGCTGAACACTGAAGCTTTCTTT. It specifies CASSGRLNTEAFF.

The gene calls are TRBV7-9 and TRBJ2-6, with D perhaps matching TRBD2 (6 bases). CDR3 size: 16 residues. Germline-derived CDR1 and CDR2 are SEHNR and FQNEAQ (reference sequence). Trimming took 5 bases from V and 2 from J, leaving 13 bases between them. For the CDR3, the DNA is TGTGCCAGCAGCACAAAACCGGGGGCTGGGGCCAACGTCCTGACTTTC. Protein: CASSTKPGAGANVLTF.

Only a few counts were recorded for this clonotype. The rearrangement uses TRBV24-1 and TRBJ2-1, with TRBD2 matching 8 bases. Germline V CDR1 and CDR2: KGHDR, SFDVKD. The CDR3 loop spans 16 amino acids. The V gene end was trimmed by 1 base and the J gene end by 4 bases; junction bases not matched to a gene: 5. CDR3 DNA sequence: TGTGCCACCAGTGATTTCGGGCGGGGGGATTACAATGAGCAGTTCTTC. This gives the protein CATSDFGRGDYNEQFF.

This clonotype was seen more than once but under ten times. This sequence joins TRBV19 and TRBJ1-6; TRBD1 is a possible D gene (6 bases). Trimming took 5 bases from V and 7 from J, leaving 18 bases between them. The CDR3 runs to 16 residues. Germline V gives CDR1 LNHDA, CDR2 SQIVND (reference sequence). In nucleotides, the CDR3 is TGTGCCAGTAGTCCGAGGACAGCGGGGGGGAATTCACCCCTCCACTTT. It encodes CASSPRTAGGNSPLHF.